This TCR beta chain stems from a study of blood T cell repertoires in COVID-19. Study background: Some COVID-19 samples were acute and others convalescent; all came from the United States, Italy and Spain. The analysed material was cDNA or gDNA that came from T cells, B-cell-depleted T cells, or PBMCs.

In the original workflow: Quantification of nucleated cells was approximated via reference gene primer amplification. Only in-frame clones appear in the TCRdb table, and some are missing; sequencing was by immunoSEQ multiplex PCR. V and J calls and clone size are as listed in that table; D and trimming were resolved from the DNA. The sample contains about 98,000 clones, about 88% of which appear only once. The CDR3 spans 13 residues. V lost 4 bases and J 7 bases, leaving 11 bases between the germline ends. The germline V gene has CDR1 LGHNA and CDR2 YNFKEQ. The chain has TRBV4-2 and TRBJ1-5; D is undetermined. Sequences were obtained from peripheral blood. The source is a man aged 45-65 years with active or convalescent COVID-19. The CDR3 nucleotides are TGTGCCAGCAGCCCAGGAGGGAACCAGCCCCAGCATTTT. Protein: CASSPGGNQPQHF.